This passage covers 19 T cell receptor beta chains from one sample sequenced in a study of T cell changes during pregnancy in multiple sclerosis. Method: immunoSEQ multiplex PCR; TCRdb's copy keeps in-frame clones and lacks some. Of roughly 76,000 clones listed, 80% to 95% are singletons. The sample here was CD4+ T cells from peripheral blood mononuclear cells, taken in the second trimester of pregnancy. All receptors derive from a female donor with multiple sclerosis, enrolled in a pregnancy study.

V is TRBV5-1 and J is TRBJ1-5; TRBD1 matches at 7 bases. The germline gives CDR1 SGHRS, CDR2 YFSETQ. This CDR3 comprises 14 residues. With V trimmed by 0 bases and J by 4 bases, 1 base remained unmatched. The chain's CDR3 is CASSLGGQNQPQHF. CDR3 DNA sequence: TGCGCCAGCAGCTTGGGGGGACAGAATCAGCCCCAGCATTTT.

This chain's CDR3 is CASSQVGSGFTDTQYF. DNA of the CDR3: TGTGCCAGCAGCCAAGTAGGATCAGGATTCACAGATACGCAGTATTTT. This chain connects TRBV14 to TRBJ2-3; D call uncertain. V was clipped by 1 base and J by 2 bases, with 13 bases between them. The CDR3 runs to 16 residues. Per the germline V gene, CDR1 is SGHDN and CDR2 is FVKESK.

The genes are TRBV5-1 and TRBJ2-7; 8 nucleotides align to TRBD1. The CDR3 loop spans 15 amino acids. The V segment lost 2 bases and the J segment 4 bases; nucleotides outside the gene matches: 8. Germline V gene sequence: CDR1 SGHRS, CDR2 YFSETQ. The CDR3 DNA reads TGCGCCAGCAGCTTAAAGGACAGGGCCGGATACGAGCAGTACTTC. It codes for CASSLKDRAGYEQYF. The whole variable domain, remainder taken from reference TRBV5-1 and TRBJ2-7, is KAGVTQTPRYLIKTRGQQVTLSCSPISGHRSVSWYQQTPGQGLQFLFEYFSETQRNKGNFPGRFSGRQFSNSRSEMNVSTLELGDSALYLCASSLKDRAGYEQYFGPGTRLTVT.

The rearrangement links TRBV7-6 to TRBJ1-4, with TRBD1 matching 9 bases. The germline V gene encodes CDR1 SGHVS and CDR2 FNYEAQ. Germline trimming cut 5 bases from V and 7 bases from J; bases unmatched to any gene: 5. The CDR3 totals 14 residues. The CDR3, as DNA: TGTGCCAGCAGCACCGGGACAGGGTCTGAAAAACTGTTTTTT. As protein: CASSTGTGSEKLFF.

The chain carries TRBV19 and TRBJ1-1; 8 bases are shared with TRBD1. Germline values: CDR1 LNHDA, CDR2 SQIVND (reference sequence). CDR3 size: 16 residues. The V segment lost 1 base and the J segment 4 bases; nucleotides outside the gene matches: 8. CDR3 DNA: TGTGCCAGTAGTATAGTCGGGGGCAGGGGGCCCACTGAAGCTTTCTTT. It translates to CASSIVGGRGPTEAFF.

CDR3 sequence reads: CASSAGLLRSSGNTIYF. CDR3 sequence (DNA): TGTGCCAGCAGCGCTGGACTTCTCAGAAGCTCTGGAAACACCATATATTTT. The chain is built from TRBV9 and TRBJ1-3; no definite D call. From germline, CDR1 is SGDLS and CDR2 YYNGEE. Trimming pared 3 bases from V and 0 bases from J, leaving 16 bases between. This CDR3 has 17 amino acids.

V and J are TRBV19 and TRBJ2-5, with D possibly being TRBD2 (5 bases). The V and J ends lost 8 bases and 1 base respectively, with 23 bases between them. This CDR3 has 17 residues. Per the germline V gene, CDR1 is LNHDA and CDR2 is SQIVND (reference sequence). CDR3 coding DNA: TGTGCCAGTTCGAGCGCCTTAGCGAACAAAATCCAAGAGACCCAGTACTTC. Translated: CASSSALANKIQETQYF.

Concerning this clone: Different DNA sequences within this sample yield the same CDR3. This chain uses TRBV27 with TRBJ2-1, with 7 bases lining up with TRBD1. J gave up 1 base and V 6 bases, and 9 bases lay outside the gene matches. Per the germline V gene, CDR1 is MNHEY and CDR2 is SMNVEV (reference sequence). CDR3 length: 16 amino acids. CDR3 loop: CASSLLGGKSYNEQFF. As DNA, the CDR3 is TGTGCCAGCAGCCTCCTAGGGGGCAAGTCCTACAATGAGCAGTTCTTC.

The count of this clone is one. The J gene is TRBJ1-6, the V gene TRBV7-9; D might be TRBD1 (6 bases). The CDR3 is made up of 17 amino acids. V lost 5 bases to trimming and J lost 3 bases, with 17 bases between them. CDR1 is SEHNR, CDR2 FQNEAQ, per germline (reference sequence). CDR3 DNA: TGTGCCAGCAGCCAACCCAGGGGAAATGACTATAATTCACCCCTCCACTTT. Protein sequence: CASSQPRGNDYNSPLHF.

This clone has at least ten counts. CDR3 nucleotides: TGTGCCACCAGCAGAGATCCAGGGGGCTCCTACGAGCAGTACTTC. Amino acid sequence: CATSRDPGGSYEQYF. This rearrangement joins TRBV15 to TRBJ2-7, with 7 bases identical to TRBD1. Trimming removed 0 bases from V and 0 bases from J; junction bases left unmatched: 2. This CDR3 has 15 residues. Germline V gives CDR1 LNHNV, CDR2 YYDKDF (reference sequence).

This sequence joins TRBV7-3 and TRBJ1-3, with D uncertain. CDR1 SGHTA and CDR2 FQGTGA come from the germline V gene. Between the trimmed V and J ends, which lost 2 bases and 0 bases, there was a span of 8 bases. This CDR3 spans 15 amino acids. DNA of the CDR3: TGTGCCAGCAGCTTATCCGGTGGCTCTGGAAACACCATATATTTT. Protein product: CASSLSGGSGNTIYF.

The V and J genes are TRBV28 and TRBJ1-5, with TRBD1 matching over 9 bases. Germline lookup yields CDR1 MDHEN and CDR2 SYDVKM. This CDR3 contains 18 residues. J lost 5 bases, V lost 5 bases, and 16 bases had no gene match. CDR3 bases: TGTGCCAGCAGTATTACAGGGGGCTCGGGTCCAGTGCATCAGCCCCAGCATTTT. Translated, it gives CASSITGGSGPVHQPQHF. Combining the CDR3 with reference TRBV28 and TRBJ1-5 gives the whole variable domain DVKVTQSSRYLVKRTGEKVFLECVQDMDHENMFWYRQDPGLGLRLIYFSYDVKMKEKGDIPEGYSVSREKKERFSLILESASTNQTSMYLCASSITGGSGPVHQPQHFGDGTRLSIL.

This chain joins TRBV11-3 and TRBJ2-2; 9 bases align to TRBD2. From germline, CDR1 is SGHNT and CDR2 YENEEA. V trimming: 5 bases; J trimming: 5 bases; junction bases outside the gene matches: 12. This CDR3 region has 17 residues. CDR3 nucleotide sequence: TGTGCCAGCAGCATACCGGAGATAGCGGGGGTTACCGGGGAGCTGTTTTTT. Protein product: CASSIPEIAGVTGELFF.

V usage is TRBV7-2 and J usage is TRBJ2-7; 15 bases map to TRBD2. The CDR3 sequence is 15 residues long. Germline CDR1 and CDR2: SGHTA and FQGNSA. J gave up 4 bases and V 6 bases, and 4 bases lay outside the gene matches. Here the CDR3 DNA reads TGTGCCAGCAGGAGGACTAGCGGGGGGGAGTACGAGCAGTACTTC. Amino acid sequence: CASRRTSGGEYEQYF.

The chain recombines TRBV11-3 with TRBJ2-7; D call uncertain. Trimming cost V 3 bases and J 0 bases, with 9 bases left between them. This CDR3 is 14 amino acids long. Germline CDR1 SGHNT, CDR2 YENEEA. CDR3 residues: CASSFVGGSYEQYF. The CDR3 nucleotides read TGTGCCAGCAGCTTCGTCGGCGGCTCCTACGAGCAGTACTTC.

The rearrangement joins TRBV6-6 to TRBJ1-1; 9 bases align to TRBD1. Germline values: CDR1 MNHNY, CDR2 SVGAGI (reference sequence). V shed 5 bases, J shed 1 base, and the junction held 2 bases outside the gene matches. This CDR3 has 14 amino acids. The DNA of the CDR3 is TGTGCCAGCAGTAGGGACAGGGCGAACACTGAAGCTTTCTTT. It specifies CASSRDRANTEAFF.

The chain has TRBV30 and TRBJ2-3; D ambiguous. V was pared by 4 bases and J by 9 bases, with 14 bases between. Germline CDR1 reads GTSNPN; CDR2 reads SVGIG (reference sequence). The CDR3 contains 12 residues. The CDR3 protein is CAWNSGLRTQYF. The CDR3 DNA is TGTGCCTGGAACAGTGGGTTGCGCACGCAGTATTTT.

The chain carries TRBV2 and TRBJ2-5, with 11 positions matching TRBD2. This CDR3 spans 16 amino acids. V dropped 9 bases and J dropped 2; count of bases not matched to a gene: 11. CDR1 and CDR2 from the germline V gene are SNHLY and FYNNEI. The CDR3 sequence: CASRFRLAGKQETQYF. The CDR3, as DNA: TGTGCCAGTCGGTTCAGACTAGCGGGGAAACAAGAGACCCAGTACTTC.

This sequence joins TRBV28 and TRBJ1-2, with TRBD1 matching 11 bases. The CDR3 spans 15 residues. J gave up 5 bases and V 3 bases, and 5 bases lay outside the gene matches. Germline CDR1 and CDR2: MDHEN and SYDVKM. For the CDR3, the DNA is TGTGCCAGCAGTTTCTGGACAGGGGGCGCTTATGGCTACACCTTC. Its translation: CASSFWTGGAYGYTF.